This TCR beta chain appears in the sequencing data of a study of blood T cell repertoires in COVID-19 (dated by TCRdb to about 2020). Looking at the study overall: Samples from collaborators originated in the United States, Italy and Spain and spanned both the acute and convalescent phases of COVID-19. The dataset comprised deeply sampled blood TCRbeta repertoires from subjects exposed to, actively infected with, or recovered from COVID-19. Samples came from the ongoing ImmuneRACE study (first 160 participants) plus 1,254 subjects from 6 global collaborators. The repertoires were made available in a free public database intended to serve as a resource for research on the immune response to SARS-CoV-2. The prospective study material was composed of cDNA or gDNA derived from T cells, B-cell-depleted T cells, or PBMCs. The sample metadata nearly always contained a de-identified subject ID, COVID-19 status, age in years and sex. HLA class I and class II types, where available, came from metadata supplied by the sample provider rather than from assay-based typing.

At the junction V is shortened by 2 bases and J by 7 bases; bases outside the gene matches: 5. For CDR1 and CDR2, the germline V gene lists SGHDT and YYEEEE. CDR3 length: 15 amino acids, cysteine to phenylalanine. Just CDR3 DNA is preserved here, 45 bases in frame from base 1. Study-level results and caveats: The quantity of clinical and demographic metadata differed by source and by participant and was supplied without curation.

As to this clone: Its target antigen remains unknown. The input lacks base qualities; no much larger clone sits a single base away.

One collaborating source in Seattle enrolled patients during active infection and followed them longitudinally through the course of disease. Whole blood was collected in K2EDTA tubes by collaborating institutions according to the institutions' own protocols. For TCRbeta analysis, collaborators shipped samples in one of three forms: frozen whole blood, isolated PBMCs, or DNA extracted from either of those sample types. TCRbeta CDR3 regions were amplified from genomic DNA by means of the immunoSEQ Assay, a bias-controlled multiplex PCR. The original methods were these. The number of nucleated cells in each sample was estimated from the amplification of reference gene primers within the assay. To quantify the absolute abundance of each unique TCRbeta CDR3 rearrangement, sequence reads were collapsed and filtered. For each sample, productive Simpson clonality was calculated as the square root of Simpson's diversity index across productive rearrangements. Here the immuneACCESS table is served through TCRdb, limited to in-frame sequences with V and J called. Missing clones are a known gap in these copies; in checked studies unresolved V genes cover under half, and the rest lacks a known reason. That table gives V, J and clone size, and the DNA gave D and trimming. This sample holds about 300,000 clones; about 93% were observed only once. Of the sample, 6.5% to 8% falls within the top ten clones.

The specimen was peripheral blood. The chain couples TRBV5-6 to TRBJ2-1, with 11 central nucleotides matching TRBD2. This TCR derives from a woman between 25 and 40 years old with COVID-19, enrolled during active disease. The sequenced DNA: TGTGCCAGCAGCTTTGCTACTAGCGGGAGAAATGAGCAGTTCTTC. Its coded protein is CASSFATSGRNEQFF.